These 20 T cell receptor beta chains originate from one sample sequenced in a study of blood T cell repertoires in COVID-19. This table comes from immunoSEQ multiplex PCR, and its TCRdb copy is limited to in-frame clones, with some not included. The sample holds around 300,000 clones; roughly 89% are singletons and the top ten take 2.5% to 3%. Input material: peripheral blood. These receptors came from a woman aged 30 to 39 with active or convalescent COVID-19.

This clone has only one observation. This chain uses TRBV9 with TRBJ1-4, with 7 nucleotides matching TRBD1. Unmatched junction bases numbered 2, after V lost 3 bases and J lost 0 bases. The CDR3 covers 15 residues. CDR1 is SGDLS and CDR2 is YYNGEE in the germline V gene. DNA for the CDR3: TGTGCCAGCAGCGCGGGACAGACAACTAATGAAAAACTGTTTTTT. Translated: CASSAGQTTNEKLFF.

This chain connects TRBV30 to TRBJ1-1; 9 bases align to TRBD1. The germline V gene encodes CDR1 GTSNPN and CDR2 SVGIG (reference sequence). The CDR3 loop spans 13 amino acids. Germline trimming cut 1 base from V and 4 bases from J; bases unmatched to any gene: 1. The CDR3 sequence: CAWSAGQGTEAFF. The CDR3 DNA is TGTGCCTGGAGTGCGGGACAGGGCACTGAAGCTTTCTTT.

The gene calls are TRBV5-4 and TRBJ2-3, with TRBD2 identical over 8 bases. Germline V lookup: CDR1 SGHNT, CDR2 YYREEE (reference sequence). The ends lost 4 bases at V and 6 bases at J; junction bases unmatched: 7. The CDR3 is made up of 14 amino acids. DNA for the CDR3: TGTGCCAGCAGCCAGGGACTAGACTTGGATACGCAGTATTTT. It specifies CASSQGLDLDTQYF.

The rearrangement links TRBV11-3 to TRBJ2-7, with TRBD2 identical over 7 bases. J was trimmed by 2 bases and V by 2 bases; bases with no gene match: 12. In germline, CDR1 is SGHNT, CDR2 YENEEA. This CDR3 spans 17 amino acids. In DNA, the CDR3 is TGTGCCAGCAGCTTAACATGGGGGACTAACGGTACCTACGAGCAGTACTTC. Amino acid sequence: CASSLTWGTNGTYEQYF.

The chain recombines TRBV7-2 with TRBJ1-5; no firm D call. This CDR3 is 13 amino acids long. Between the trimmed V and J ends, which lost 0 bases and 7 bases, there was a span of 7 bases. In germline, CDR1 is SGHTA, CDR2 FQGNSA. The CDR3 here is CASSLAPRQPQHF. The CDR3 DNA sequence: TGTGCCAGCAGCTTAGCGCCCAGACAGCCCCAGCATTTT.

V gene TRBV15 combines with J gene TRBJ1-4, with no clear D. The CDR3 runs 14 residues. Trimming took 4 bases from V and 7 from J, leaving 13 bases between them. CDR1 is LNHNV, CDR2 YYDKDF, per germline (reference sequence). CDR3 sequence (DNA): TGTGCCACCAGCAAGGGAGGGAGGGTTGAAAAACTGTTTTTT. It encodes CATSKGGRVEKLFF. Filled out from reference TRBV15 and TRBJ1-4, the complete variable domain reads DAMVIQNPRYQVTQFGKPVTLSCSQTLNHNVMYWYQQKSSQAPKLLFHYYDKDFNNEADTPDNFQSRRPNTSFCFLDIRSPGLGDTAMYLCATSKGGRVEKLFFGSGTQLSVL.

The CDR3 spells CASSLGAGGRLSTDTQYF. CDR3 sequence (DNA): TGTGCCAGCAGCTTGGGGGCGGGGGGCCGACTTAGCACAGATACGCAGTATTTT. The chain uses TRBV5-4 and TRBJ2-3; TRBD2 matches at 8 bases. The CDR3 totals 18 residues. Germline V gene data show CDR1 as SGHNT and CDR2 as YYREEE (reference sequence). V gave up 0 bases and J gave up 0 bases; unmatched junction bases: 9.

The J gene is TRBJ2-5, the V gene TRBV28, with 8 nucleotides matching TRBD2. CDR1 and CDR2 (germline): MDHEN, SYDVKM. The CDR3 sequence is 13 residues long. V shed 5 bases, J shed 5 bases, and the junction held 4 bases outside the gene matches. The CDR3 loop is CASSPGGAETQYF. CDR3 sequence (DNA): TGTGCCAGCAGTCCGGGAGGGGCGGAGACCCAGTACTTC.

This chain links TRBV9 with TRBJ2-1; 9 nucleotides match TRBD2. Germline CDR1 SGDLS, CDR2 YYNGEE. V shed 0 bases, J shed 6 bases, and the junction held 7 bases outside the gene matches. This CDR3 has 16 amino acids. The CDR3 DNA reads TGTGCCAGCAGCGTAGTAAGTATGACTAGCGGCAATGAGCAGTTCTTC. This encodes CASSVVSMTSGNEQFF.

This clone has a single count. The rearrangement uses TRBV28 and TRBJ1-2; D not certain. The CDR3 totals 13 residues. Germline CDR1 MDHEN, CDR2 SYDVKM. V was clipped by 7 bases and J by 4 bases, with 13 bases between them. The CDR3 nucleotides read TGTGCCAGCACCTCATCTTGGAGCTATGGCTACACCTTC. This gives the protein CASTSSWSYGYTF.

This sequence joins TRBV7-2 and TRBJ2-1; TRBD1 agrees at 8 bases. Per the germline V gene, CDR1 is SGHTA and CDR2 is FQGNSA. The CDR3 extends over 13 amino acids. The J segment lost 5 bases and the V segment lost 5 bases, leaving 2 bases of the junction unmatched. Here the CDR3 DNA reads TGTGCCAGCAGCAAGACAGGGGACAATGAGCAGTTCTTC. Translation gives CASSKTGDNEQFF. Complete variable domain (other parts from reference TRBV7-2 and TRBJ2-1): GAGVSQSPSNKVTEKGKDVELRCDPISGHTALYWYRQSLGQGLEFLIYFQGNSAPDKSGLPSDRFSAERTGGSVSTLTIQRTQQEDSAVYLCASSKTGDNEQFFGPGTRLTVL.

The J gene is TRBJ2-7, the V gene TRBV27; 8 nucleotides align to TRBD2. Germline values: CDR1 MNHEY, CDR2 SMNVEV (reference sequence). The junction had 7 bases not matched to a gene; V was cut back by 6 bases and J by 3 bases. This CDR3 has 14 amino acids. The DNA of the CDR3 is TGTGCCAGCAGACGAGCGGGGGACCTCTACGAGCAGTACTTC. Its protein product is CASRRAGDLYEQYF.

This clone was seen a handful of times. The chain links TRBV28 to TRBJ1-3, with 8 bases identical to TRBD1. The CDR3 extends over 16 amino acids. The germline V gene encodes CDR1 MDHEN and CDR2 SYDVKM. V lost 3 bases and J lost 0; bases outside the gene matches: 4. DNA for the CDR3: TGTGCCAGCAGTTTCAAGGGACAGGTCTCTGGAAACACCATATATTTT. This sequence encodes CASSFKGQVSGNTIYF.

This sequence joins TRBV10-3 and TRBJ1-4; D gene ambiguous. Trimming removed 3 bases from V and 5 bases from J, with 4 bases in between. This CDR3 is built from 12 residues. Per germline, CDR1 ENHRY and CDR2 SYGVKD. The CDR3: CAISESNEKLFF. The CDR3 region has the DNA TGTGCCATCAGTGAAAGCAATGAAAAACTGTTTTTT.

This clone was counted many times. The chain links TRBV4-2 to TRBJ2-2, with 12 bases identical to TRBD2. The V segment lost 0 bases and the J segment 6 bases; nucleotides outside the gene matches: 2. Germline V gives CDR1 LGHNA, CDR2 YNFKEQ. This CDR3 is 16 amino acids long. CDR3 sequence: CASSQDTSGGPGELFF. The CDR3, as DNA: TGTGCCAGCAGCCAAGATACTAGCGGGGGGCCCGGGGAGCTGTTTTTT.

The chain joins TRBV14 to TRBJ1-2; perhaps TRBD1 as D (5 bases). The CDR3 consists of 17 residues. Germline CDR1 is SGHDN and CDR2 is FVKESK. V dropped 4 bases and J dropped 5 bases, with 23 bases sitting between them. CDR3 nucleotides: TGTGCCAGCAGCCCCCGCGGTGGAGGGGCCCGGCTTTATGGCTACACCTTC. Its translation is CASSPRGGGARLYGYTF.

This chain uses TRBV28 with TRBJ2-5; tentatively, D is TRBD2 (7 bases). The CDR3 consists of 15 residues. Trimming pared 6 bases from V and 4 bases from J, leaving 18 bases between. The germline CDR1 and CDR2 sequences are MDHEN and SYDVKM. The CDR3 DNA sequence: TGTGCCAGCAGCATCCCTAGGGGGGGGGCAGAGACCCAGTACTTC. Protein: CASSIPRGGAETQYF.

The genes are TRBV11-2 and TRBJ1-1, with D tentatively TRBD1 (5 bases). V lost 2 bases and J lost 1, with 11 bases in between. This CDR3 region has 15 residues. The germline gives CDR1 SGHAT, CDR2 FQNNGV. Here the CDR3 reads CASSLRVTENTEAFF. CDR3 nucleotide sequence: TGTGCCAGCAGCTTAAGGGTGACAGAGAACACTGAAGCTTTCTTT.

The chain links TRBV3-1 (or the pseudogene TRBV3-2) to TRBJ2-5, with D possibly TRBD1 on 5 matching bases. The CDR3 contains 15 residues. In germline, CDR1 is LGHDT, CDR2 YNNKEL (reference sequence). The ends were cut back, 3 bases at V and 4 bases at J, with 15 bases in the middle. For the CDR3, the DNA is TGTGCCAGCAGCCACGCGGCCCTAAGGGGAGAGACCCAGTACTTC. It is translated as CASSHAALRGETQYF.

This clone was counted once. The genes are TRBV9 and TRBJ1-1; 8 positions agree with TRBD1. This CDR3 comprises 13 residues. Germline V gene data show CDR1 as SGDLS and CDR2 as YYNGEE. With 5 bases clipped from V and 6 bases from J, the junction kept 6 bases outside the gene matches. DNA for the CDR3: TGTGCCAGCAGTCCACAGGGGGACGCTGAAGCTTTCTTT. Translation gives CASSPQGDAEAFF.